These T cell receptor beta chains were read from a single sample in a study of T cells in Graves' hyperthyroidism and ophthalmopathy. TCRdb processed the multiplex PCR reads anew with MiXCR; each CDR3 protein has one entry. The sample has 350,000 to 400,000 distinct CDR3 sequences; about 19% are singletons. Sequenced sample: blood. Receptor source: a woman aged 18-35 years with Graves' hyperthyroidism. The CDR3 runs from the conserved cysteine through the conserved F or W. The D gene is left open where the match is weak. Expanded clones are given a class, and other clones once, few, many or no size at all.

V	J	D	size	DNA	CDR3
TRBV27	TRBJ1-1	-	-	TGTGCCAGCAGTCCTATAGGGGTTCCTGAAGCTTTCTTT	CASSPIGVPEAFF
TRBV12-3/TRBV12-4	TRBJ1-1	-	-	TGTGCCAGCAGTTTGCCGACCATGAACACTGAAGCTTTCTTT	CASSLPTMNTEAFF
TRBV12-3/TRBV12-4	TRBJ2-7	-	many	TGTGCCAGCAGAACCACAGGATCCTACGAGCAGTACTTC	CASRTTGSYEQYF
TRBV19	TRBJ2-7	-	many	TGTGCCAGTAGTATAGTACCAGGGAGGACCTACGAGCAGTACTTC	CASSIVPGRTYEQYF
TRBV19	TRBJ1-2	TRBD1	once	TGTGCCAGTAGCAGGGGGCGCACACAACACACCTTC	CASSRGRTQHTF
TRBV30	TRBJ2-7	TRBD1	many	TGTGCCTGGAGCCGTGGGACAGCCTACGAGCAGTACTTC	CAWSRGTAYEQYF
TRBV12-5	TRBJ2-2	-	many	TGTGCTAGTGGTTTGTTGGGTTCTGACGGGAACACCGGGGAGCTGTTTTTT	CASGLLGSDGNTGELFF
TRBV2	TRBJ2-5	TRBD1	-	TGTGCCAGCAGTGACCCAGCCTCAGGACAGGGAAAGGGGAAAGAGACCCAGTACTTC	CASSDPASGQGKGKETQYF
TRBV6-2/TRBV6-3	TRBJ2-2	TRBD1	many	TGTGCCAGCAGGGGACAGACAAACACCGGGGAGCTGTTTTTT	CASRGQTNTGELFF
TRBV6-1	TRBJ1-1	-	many	TGTGCCAGCAGCCCAACTCTACAGGGAGGAGCTTTCTTT	CASSPTLQGGAFF
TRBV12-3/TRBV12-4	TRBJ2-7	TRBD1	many	TGTGCCAGCAGTTTTTTAGGGGGCGCGCTCTACGAGCAGTACTTC	CASSFLGGALYEQYF
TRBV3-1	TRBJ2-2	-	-	TGTGCCAGCAGCCAAGATCAACTGACCGGGGAGCTGTTTTTT	CASSQDQLTGELFF
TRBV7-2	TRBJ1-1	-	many	TGTGCCAGCAGCTTAGGACAGAACACTGAAGCTTTCTTT	CASSLGQNTEAFF
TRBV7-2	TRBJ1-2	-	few	TGTGCCAGCACCCTCGAGTGGGGGCAGAGCTATGGCTACACCTTC	CASTLEWGQSYGYTF
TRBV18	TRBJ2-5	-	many	TGTGCCAGCTCACTGGAAGACCTCCAAGAGACCCAGTACTTC	CASSLEDLQETQYF
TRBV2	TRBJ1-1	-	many	TGTGCCAGCCTGCGTATATTTCTCGCTGAAGCTTTCTTT	CASLRIFLAEAFF
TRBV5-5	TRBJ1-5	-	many	TGTGCCAGCAGCTTGCTGGGCGGGGGAATTCAGCCCCAGCATTTT	CASSLLGGGIQPQHF
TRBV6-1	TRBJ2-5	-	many	TGTGCCAGCAGTGAAAGGGGGGCCCTTGTGGGGGAGACCCAGTACTTC	CASSERGALVGETQYF
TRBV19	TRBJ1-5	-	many	TGTGCCAGTGGTGGAATCAGGCAGGGGATGAATCAGCCCCAGCATTTT	CASGGIRQGMNQPQHF
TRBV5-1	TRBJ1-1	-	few	TGCGCCAGCAGCTCCCTGGTAGGCAGGGCTAATACTGAAGCTTTCTTT	CASSSLVGRANTEAFF
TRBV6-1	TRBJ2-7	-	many	TGTGCCAGCAGTGAAGCGCACGGCTTGGGCTACGAGCAGTACTTC	CASSEAHGLGYEQYF
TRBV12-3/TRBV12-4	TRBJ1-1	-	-	TGTGCCAGCAGTTTCGGCAGGGCTAGTGAAGCTTTCTTT	CASSFGRASEAFF
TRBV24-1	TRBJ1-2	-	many	TGTGCCACCAGTGACTCACAGGGCCATGGCTACATCTTC	CATSDSQGHGYIF
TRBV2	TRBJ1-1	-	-	TGTGCCAGCAGTCCCCGACGGAGCTACGCTGAAGCTTTCTTT	CASSPRRSYAEAFF
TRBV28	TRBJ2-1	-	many	TGTGCCAGCAGTTTTCAGCTCATTAGCTCCTACAATGAGCAGTTCTTC	CASSFQLISSYNEQFF
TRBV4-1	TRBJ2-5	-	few	TGCGCCAGCAGCCAAGCCCCCGGGCCAGTCCAAGAGACCCAGTACTTC	CASSQAPGPVQETQYF
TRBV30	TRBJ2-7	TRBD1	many	TGTGCCTGCCGGGACAGGGCCTACGAGCAGTACTTC	CACRDRAYEQYF
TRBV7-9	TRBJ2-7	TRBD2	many	TGTGCCAGCAGCTTCGGACTAGCGGTAACCTACGAGCAGTACTTC	CASSFGLAVTYEQYF
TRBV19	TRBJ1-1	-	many	TGTGCCAGTAGTATAGGCCGGGAATACACTGAAGCTTTCTTT	CASSIGREYTEAFF
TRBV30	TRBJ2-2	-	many	TGTGCCTGGAGTGCACCCCCCCCGAACACCGGGGAGCTGTTTTTT	CAWSAPPPNTGELFF
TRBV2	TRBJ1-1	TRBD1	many	TGTGCCAGGGGACAGCTCCAGGGCACTGAAGCTTTCTTT	CARGQLQGTEAFF
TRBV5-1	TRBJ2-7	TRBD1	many	TGCGCCAGCAGCTTACTTCCACAGGGGCCCGAGCAGTACTTC	CASSLLPQGPEQYF
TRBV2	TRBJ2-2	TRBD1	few	TGTGCCAGCACCGCGGACAGGGCGGGATTGGACACCGGGGAGCTGTTTTTT	CASTADRAGLDTGELFF
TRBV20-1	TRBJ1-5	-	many	TGCAGTGCTAGGGACCTCCACGGGGATCAGCCCCAGCATTTT	CSARDLHGDQPQHF
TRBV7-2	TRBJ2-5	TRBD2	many	TGTGCCAGCAGCTTTGGGACTAGCGGGGGGGTGGGGGAGACCCAGTACTTC	CASSFGTSGGVGETQYF
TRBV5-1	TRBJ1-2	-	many	TGCGCCAGCAGCTTGGAGGGACAAGACTATGGCTACACCTTC	CASSLEGQDYGYTF
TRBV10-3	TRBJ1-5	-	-	TGTGCCATCAGCAGGGACCTTAGTTATAGCTATCAGCCGCAGCATTTT	CAISRDLSYSYQPQHF
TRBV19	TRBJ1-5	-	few	TGTGCCAGTAGAGTCACGGTGTTTAGCAATCAGCCCCAGCATTTT	CASRVTVFSNQPQHF
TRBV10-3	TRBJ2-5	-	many	TGTGCCATCGGTGGCGACCTTGAGACCCAGTACTTC	CAIGGDLETQYF
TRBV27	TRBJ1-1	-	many	TGTGCCAGCAGTTCCTATGGGACACCCATGAACACTGAAGCTTTCTTT	CASSSYGTPMNTEAFF
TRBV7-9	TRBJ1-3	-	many	TGTGCCAGCAGCCCAAAAGGACGCGGAAACACCATATATTTT	CASSPKGRGNTIYF
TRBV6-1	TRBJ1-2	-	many	TGTGCCAGCAGTGAAGCGCCCCAAGGGAGGATCTATGGCTACACCTTC	CASSEAPQGRIYGYTF
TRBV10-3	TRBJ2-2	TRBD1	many	TGTGCCATCAGTGACCCGTCGACCGGACAGGGGGTCTTCACCGGGGAGCTGTTTTTT	CAISDPSTGQGVFTGELFF
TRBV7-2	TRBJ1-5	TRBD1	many	TGTGCCAGCAGCCCGGACAGGAGTAATCAGCCCCAGCATTTT	CASSPDRSNQPQHF
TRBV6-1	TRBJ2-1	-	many	TGTGCCAGCAGTGAAGCTAGATTTCGTGAGCAGTTCTTC	CASSEARFREQFF
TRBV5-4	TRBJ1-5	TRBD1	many	TGTGCCAGCAGCTCCTCTCCGACAGGGGGAGGCAATCAGCCCCAGCATTTT	CASSSSPTGGGNQPQHF